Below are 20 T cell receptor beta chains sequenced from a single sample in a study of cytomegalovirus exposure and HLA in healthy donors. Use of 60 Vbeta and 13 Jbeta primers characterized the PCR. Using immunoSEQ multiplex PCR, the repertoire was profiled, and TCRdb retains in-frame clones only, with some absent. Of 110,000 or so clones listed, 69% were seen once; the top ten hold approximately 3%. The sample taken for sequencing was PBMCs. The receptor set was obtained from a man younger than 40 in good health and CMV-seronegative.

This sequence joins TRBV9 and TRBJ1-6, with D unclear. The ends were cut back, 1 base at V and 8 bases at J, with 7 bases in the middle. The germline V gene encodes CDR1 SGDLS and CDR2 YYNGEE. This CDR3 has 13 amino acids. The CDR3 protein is CASSVNPDSPLHF. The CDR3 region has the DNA TGTGCCAGCAGCGTAAATCCGGATTCACCCCTCCACTTT.

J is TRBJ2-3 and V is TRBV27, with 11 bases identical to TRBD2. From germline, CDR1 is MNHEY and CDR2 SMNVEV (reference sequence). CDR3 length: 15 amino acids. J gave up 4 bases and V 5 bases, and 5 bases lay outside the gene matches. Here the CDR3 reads CASSRLAGTSDTQYF. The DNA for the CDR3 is TGTGCCAGCAGTAGACTAGCGGGGACATCAGATACGCAGTATTTT.

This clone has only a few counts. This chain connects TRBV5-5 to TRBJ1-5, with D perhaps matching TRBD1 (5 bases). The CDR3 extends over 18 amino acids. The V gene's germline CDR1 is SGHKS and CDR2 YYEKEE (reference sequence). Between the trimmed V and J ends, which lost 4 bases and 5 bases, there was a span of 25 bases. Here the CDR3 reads CASSQQLGTGLNDQPQHF. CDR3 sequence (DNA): TGTGCCAGCAGCCAGCAGCTGGGGACTGGATTGAACGATCAGCCCCAGCATTTT.

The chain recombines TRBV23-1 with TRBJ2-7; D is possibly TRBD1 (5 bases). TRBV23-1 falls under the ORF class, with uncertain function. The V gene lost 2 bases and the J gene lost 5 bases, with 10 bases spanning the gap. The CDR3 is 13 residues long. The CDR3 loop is CASSQLAGNEQYF. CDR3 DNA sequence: TGCGCCAGCAGTCAACTCGCAGGGAACGAGCAGTACTTC.

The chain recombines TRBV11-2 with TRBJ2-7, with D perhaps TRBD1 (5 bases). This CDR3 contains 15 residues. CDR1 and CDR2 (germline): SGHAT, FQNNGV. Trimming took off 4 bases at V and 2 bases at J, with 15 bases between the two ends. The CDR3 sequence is CASSSLAVRAYEQYF. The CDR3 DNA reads TGTGCCAGCAGCTCATTGGCCGTCAGGGCCTACGAGCAGTACTTC.

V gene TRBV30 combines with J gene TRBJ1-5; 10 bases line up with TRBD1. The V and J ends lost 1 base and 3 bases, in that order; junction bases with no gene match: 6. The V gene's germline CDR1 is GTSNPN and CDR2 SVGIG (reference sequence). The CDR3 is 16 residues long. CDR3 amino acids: CAWSAGTGASNQPQHF. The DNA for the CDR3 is TGTGCCTGGAGTGCTGGGACAGGGGCTTCCAATCAGCCCCAGCATTTT.

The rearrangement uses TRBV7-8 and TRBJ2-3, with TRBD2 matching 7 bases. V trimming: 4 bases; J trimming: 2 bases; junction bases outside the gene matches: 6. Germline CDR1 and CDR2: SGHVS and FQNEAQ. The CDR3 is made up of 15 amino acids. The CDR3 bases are TGTGCCAGCAGCTCGCGAGCGGGGACCACAGATACGCAGTATTTT. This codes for CASSSRAGTTDTQYF.

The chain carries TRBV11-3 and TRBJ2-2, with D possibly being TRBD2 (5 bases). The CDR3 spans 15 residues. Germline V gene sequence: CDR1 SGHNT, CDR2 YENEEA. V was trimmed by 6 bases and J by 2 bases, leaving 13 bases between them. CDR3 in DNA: TGTGCCAGCAGTCCGGGATTCACAAACACCGGGGAGCTGTTTTTT. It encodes CASSPGFTNTGELFF. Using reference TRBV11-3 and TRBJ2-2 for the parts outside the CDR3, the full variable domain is EAGVVQSPRYKIIEKKQPVAFWCNPISGHNTLYWYLQNLGQGPELLIRYENEEAVDDSQLPKDRFSAERLKGVDSTLKIQPAELGDSAVYLCASSPGFTNTGELFFGEGSRLTVL.

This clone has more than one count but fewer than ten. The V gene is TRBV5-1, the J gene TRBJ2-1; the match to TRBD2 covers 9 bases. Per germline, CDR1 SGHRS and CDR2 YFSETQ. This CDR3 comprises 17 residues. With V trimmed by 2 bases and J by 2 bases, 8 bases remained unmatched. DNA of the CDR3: TGCGCCAGCAGCTTTTTTAGCGGGAGTTGGCCCTACAATGAGCAGTTCTTC. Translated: CASSFFSGSWPYNEQFF.

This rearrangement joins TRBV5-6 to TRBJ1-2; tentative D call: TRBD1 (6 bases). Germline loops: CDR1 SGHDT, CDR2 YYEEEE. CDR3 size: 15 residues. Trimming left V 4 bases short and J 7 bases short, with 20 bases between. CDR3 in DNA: TGTGCCAGCAGCCTCCCTAGCGGCAGGGGCGGTGGCTACACCTTC. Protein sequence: CASSLPSGRGGGYTF.

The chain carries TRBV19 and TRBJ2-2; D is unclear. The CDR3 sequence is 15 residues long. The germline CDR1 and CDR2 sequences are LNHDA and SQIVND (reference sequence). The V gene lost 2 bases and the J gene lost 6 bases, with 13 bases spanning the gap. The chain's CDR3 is CASSIFAPESGELFF. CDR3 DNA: TGTGCCAGTAGTATATTTGCCCCTGAGTCCGGGGAGCTGTTTTTT.

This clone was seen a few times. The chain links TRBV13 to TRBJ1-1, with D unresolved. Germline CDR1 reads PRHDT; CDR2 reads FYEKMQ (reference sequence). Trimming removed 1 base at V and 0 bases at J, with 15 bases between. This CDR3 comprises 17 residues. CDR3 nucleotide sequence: TGTGCCAGCAGCTTAGTATCCCTATTAACCATGAACACTGAAGCTTTCTTT. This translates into CASSLVSLLTMNTEAFF.

The CDR3 nucleotides are TGCGCCAGCAGCTTGGCTGAGGACGGGGAGCTGTTTTTT. Translating gives CASSLAEDGELFF. V usage is TRBV5-1 and J usage is TRBJ2-2, with D uncertain. The CDR3 extends over 13 amino acids. The V end lost 0 bases, the J end lost 7 bases, and 7 bases lay between the germline ends. Germline V gene sequence: CDR1 SGHRS, CDR2 YFSETQ.

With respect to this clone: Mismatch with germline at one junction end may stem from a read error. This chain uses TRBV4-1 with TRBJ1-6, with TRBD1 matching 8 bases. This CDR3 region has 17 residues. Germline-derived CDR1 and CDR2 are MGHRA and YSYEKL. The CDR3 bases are TGCGCCAGCAGCCCCAGGCCAAGGGACAGGCTTAATTCATCCCTCCACTTT. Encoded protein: CASSPRPRDRLNSSLHF.

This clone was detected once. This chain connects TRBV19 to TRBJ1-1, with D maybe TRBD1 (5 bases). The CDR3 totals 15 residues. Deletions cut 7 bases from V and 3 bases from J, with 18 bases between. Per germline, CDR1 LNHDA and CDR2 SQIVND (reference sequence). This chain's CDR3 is CASNTSPGGDTEAFF. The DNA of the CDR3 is TGTGCCAGTAATACGAGCCCGGGGGGGGACACTGAAGCTTTCTTT.

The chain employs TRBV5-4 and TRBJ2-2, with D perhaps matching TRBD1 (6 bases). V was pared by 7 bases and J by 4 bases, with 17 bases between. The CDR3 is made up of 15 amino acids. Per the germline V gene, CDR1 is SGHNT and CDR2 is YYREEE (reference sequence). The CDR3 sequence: CASQAGVTGTGELFF. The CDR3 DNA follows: TGTGCCAGCCAAGCAGGGGTAACGGGCACCGGGGAGCTGTTTTTT.

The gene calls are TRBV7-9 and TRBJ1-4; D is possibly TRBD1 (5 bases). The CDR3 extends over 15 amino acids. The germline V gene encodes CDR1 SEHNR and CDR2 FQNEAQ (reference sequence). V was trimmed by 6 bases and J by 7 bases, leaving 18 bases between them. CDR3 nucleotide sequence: TGTGCCAGCAGTACCACGGAGGGGCCCGCTGAAAAACTGTTTTTT. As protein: CASSTTEGPAEKLFF.

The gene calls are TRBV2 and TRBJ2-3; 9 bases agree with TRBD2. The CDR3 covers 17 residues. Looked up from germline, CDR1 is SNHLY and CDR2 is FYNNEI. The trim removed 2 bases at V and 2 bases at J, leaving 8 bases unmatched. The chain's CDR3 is CASSERSSGRSTDTQYF. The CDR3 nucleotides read TGTGCCAGCAGTGAACGTTCCAGCGGGAGGTCCACAGATACGCAGTATTTT.

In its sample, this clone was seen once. CDR3 DNA sequence: TGTGCCAGTAACGGGACAGCCGGCCGCTATAGCAATCAGCCCCAGCATTTT. Translation: CASNGTAGRYSNQPQHF. The V call is TRBV19, the J call TRBJ1-5; 7 bases fit TRBD1. CDR1 is LNHDA and CDR2 is SQIVND in the germline V gene (reference sequence). The CDR3 totals 17 residues. V shed 7 bases, J shed 0 bases, and the junction held 12 bases outside the gene matches.

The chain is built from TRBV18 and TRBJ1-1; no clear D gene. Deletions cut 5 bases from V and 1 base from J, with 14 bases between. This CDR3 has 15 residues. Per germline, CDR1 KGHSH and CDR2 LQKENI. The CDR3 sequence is CASSFSGSPNTEAFF. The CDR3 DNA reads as TGTGCCAGCTCATTTTCCGGGTCCCCGAACACTGAAGCTTTCTTT.